The T cell receptor beta chain described here comes from a study of blood T cell repertoires in COVID-19 (dated by TCRdb to about 2020). Context from the whole study: Collaborator samples came from the United States, Italy and Spain and covered acute and convalescent phases of COVID-19. The material from the prospective study consisted of cDNA or gDNA derived from T cells, B-cell-depleted T cells, or PBMCs. The dataset comprised deeply sampled blood TCRbeta repertoires from subjects exposed to, actively infected with, or recovered from COVID-19. The repertoires were released in a freely available public database intended as a resource for research on the immune response to SARS-CoV-2. The samples were drawn from the first 160 participants of the ongoing ImmuneRACE study and from some 1,300 subjects provided by 6 global collaborators. Nearly every sample came with metadata listing a de-identified subject ID, COVID-19 status, age in years and sex. Where available, HLA class I and class II types were obtained from metadata supplied by the sample provider rather than from assay-based typing.

Whole blood was collected in K2EDTA tubes by collaborating institutions according to the institutions' own protocols. Collaborator samples were shipped for TCRbeta analysis as frozen whole blood, isolated PBMCs, or DNA extracted from either sample type. The immunoSEQ Assay, a bias-controlled multiplex PCR, was used to amplify TCRbeta CDR3 regions from genomic DNA. In the source study's methods: The number of nucleated cells in each sample was estimated from the amplification of reference gene primers within the assay. Sequence reads were collapsed and filtered to measure the absolute abundance of every unique TCRbeta CDR3 rearrangement. Productive Simpson clonality was computed per sample as the square root of Simpson's diversity index over productive rearrangements. Drawn from immuneACCESS, this table holds only the in-frame rearrangements with V and J called that TCRdb kept. Clones are partly lost; checked studies trace under half to an unresolved V gene and leave the rest unexplained. From that table come the V and J calls and clone size; the DNA was used to work out D and trimming. This sample has 150,000 to 200,000 clones in its table, and approximately 85% of those were observed once. The top ten hold roughly 8.2% of the sample.

A remark on this clone: The specificity of this receptor is unknown. Per-base quality was not reported, and no clone a single base away is much larger than it.

What the research found in general, with its limitations: How much clinical and demographic metadata was included differed by source and by participant, and the metadata was provided uncurated.

For CDR1 and CDR2, the germline V gene lists KGHDR and SFDVKD. V loses 5 bases, J loses 3 bases, and the germline ends lie 5 bases apart. The CDR3 holds 12 amino acids from the cysteine to the phenylalanine. The kept DNA is CDR3 alone, 36 bases in frame from the first base. The chain was built from TRBV24-1 and TRBJ2-3, with the D gene not clear enough to name. The sequence came from a woman aged 60-70 years with acute or convalescent COVID-19. The sample was peripheral blood. The CDR3: CATSAITDTQYF. The bases read TGTGCCACCAGTGCCATTACAGATACGCAGTATTTT.